This TCR beta chain was identified during a study of blood T cell repertoires in COVID-19. CDR1 is SGDLS, CDR2 YYNGEE, per germline. This CDR3 contains 15 residues. With V trimmed by 1 base and J by 3 bases, 4 bases remained unmatched. In the study's own analysis: Estimation of nucleated cell counts was performed using reference gene primer amplification. Libraries were prepared by immunoSEQ multiplex PCR; TCRdb keeps only in-frame clonotypes and omits some of them. V, J and clone size derive from that table, while D and trimming were established from the DNA sequence. The table lists more than 400,000 clones, 90% of them singletons, with more than 0.55% in the top ten. Each participant's cohort was designated according to participant-reported clinical history. Before being deemed recovered, Cohort 3 donors had two negative PCRs, clearance, or symptom resolution.

Sequencing input: PBMCs or T cells enriched from blood (not recorded which). This receptor was obtained from a man between 18 and 35 years old who had recovered from COVID-19. This rearrangement joins TRBV9 to TRBJ2-5; TRBD2 aligns across 9 bases. CDR3: CASSVIAGVEETQYF. DNA of the CDR3: TGTGCCAGCAGCGTAATAGCGGGAGTGGAAGAGACCCAGTACTTC.